The 24 T cell receptor beta chains presented below share a single source sample, sequenced in a study of shared clonotypes between healthy human individuals. The protocol was immunoSEQ multiplex PCR, while the TCRdb copy is restricted to in-frame clones and leaves out a portion. This table holds more than 2 million clones, roughly 95% found once. The sample was naive CD4+ T cells sorted from blood. Subset here: CD45RA+ positively selected. These receptors were taken from a man between 18 and 29 years old in good health.

This chain connects TRBV14 to TRBJ2-3; TRBD2 is a possible D gene (6 bases). This CDR3 contains 14 residues. Germline V gives CDR1 SGHDN, CDR2 FVKESK. Trimming removed 1 base from V and 8 bases from J, with 13 bases in between. The DNA of the CDR3 is TGTGCCAGCAGCCAAGGCGGCGGGGAGAGTACGCAGTATTTT. It specifies CASSQGGGESTQYF.

The chain combines TRBV10-3 with TRBJ2-3; D possibly matches TRBD1 or TRBD2 (6 bases each). Trimming shortened V by 6 bases and J by 4 bases, and 14 bases separated the two germline ends. Germline V gene lookup returns CDR1 ENHRY and CDR2 SYGVKD. This CDR3 spans 14 amino acids. The CDR3 here is CAISWGAAADTQYF. CDR3 DNA sequence: TGTGCCATCAGCTGGGGGGCCGCCGCAGATACGCAGTATTTT.

Notes on this clone: At one boundary the junction diverges from the germline segment, which might be a read error. The V and J genes are TRBV29-1 and TRBJ2-3, with TRBD2 identical over 9 bases. Germline assignment: CDR1 SQVTM and CDR2 ANQGSEA. The CDR3 is 15 residues long. CDR3 sequence reads: CSVEVAGVLTDTQYF. The CDR3 nucleotides read TGCAGCGTCGAAGTAGCGGGGGTCCTCACAGATACGCAGTATTTT.

This chain connects TRBV5-1 to TRBJ2-7; TRBD1 might be the D (6 bases). Per germline, CDR1 SGHRS and CDR2 YFSETQ. This CDR3 spans 13 amino acids. V dropped 0 bases and J dropped 9 bases, with 13 bases sitting between them. The CDR3 reads CASSLGGPDPQYF. In nucleotides, the CDR3 is TGCGCCAGCAGCTTGGGGGGGCCAGATCCGCAGTACTTC.

This clone was counted once. The chain couples TRBV10-2 to TRBJ2-7; D possibly uses TRBD1 or TRBD2 (5 bases each). Germline V gene sequence: CDR1 WSHSY, CDR2 SAAADI. The CDR3 sequence is 13 residues long. V lost 7 bases and J 2 bases, leaving 12 bases between the germline ends. DNA of the CDR3: TGCGCCAGCACCGGGACGCATACCTACGAGCAGTACTTC. This sequence encodes CASTGTHTYEQYF.

The CDR3 here is CASVLSGVTYEQYF. CDR3 sequence (DNA): TGTGCCAGCGTGTTAAGCGGGGTAACTTACGAGCAGTACTTC. The rearrangement links TRBV2 to TRBJ2-7; 7 positions match TRBD2. CDR1 and CDR2 (germline): SNHLY, FYNNEI. The ends lost 8 bases at V and 4 bases at J; junction bases unmatched: 11. The CDR3 has 14 residues.

The chain couples TRBV7-2 to TRBJ1-5, with D tentatively TRBD1 (6 bases). The germline V and J ends were trimmed by 6 bases and 6 bases, with 15 bases remaining between them. The CDR3 extends over 14 amino acids. Germline V CDR1 and CDR2: SGHTA, FQGNSA. For the CDR3, the DNA is TGTGCCAGCAGTGCGGACAGTCGGTCTCAGCCCCAGCATTTT. As protein: CASSADSRSQPQHF.

V usage is TRBV4-1 and J usage is TRBJ2-5, with D perhaps being TRBD1 or TRBD2 (5 bases each). Germline V gene lookup returns CDR1 MGHRA and CDR2 YSYEKL. V dropped 3 bases and J dropped 4 bases, with 12 bases sitting between them. The CDR3 runs 14 residues. CDR3 sequence (DNA): TGCGCCAGCAGCCACCCATGGGGGTTAGAGACCCAGTACTTC. Translated: CASSHPWGLETQYF.

Notes on this clone: Different DNA sequences within this sample yield the same CDR3. The rearrangement joins TRBV5-1 to TRBJ2-3; TRBD2 is a possible D gene (6 bases). Trimming took 3 bases from V and 2 from J, leaving 10 bases between them. CDR3 length equals 14 residues. Germline lookup yields CDR1 SGHRS and CDR2 YFSETQ. The CDR3 reads CASSSGLLTDTQYF. The CDR3 region has the DNA TGCGCCAGCAGCTCGGGACTCCTCACAGATACGCAGTATTTT.

The J gene is TRBJ2-3, the V gene TRBV5-1, with a possible D match to TRBD1 (6 bases). V shed 2 bases and J shed 5 bases, with 12 bases lying between them. The germline gives CDR1 SGHRS, CDR2 YFSETQ. The CDR3 spans 14 residues. CDR3 coding DNA: TGCGCCAGCAGCTTAACAGGGTCTATAGATACGCAGTATTTT. Translation gives CASSLTGSIDTQYF. Complete variable domain (other parts from reference TRBV5-1 and TRBJ2-3): KAGVTQTPRYLIKTRGQQVTLSCSPISGHRSVSWYQQTPGQGLQFLFEYFSETQRNKGNFPGRFSGRQFSNSRSEMNVSTLELGDSALYLCASSLTGSIDTQYFGPGTRLTVL.

This clone was counted a single time. The chain carries TRBV5-4 and TRBJ2-1; 7 nucleotides match TRBD2. The CDR3 is 15 amino acids. Germline V gene sequence: CDR1 SGHNT, CDR2 YYREEE (reference sequence). Trimming cost V 4 bases and J 5 bases; bases outside gene matches: 9. CDR3 amino acids: CASSLTGGGHNEQFF. The DNA of the CDR3 is TGTGCCAGCAGCCTAACGGGCGGGGGTCACAATGAGCAGTTCTTC.

The chain is built from TRBV30 and TRBJ1-2; no firm D call. Germline-derived CDR1 and CDR2 are GTSNPN and SVGIG (reference sequence). The V and J ends lost 0 bases and 4 bases respectively, with 9 bases between them. This CDR3 spans 13 amino acids. The CDR3 nucleotides read TGTGCCTGGAGTGTTGGGATCGGCTATGGCTACACCTTC. Translating it yields CAWSVGIGYGYTF.

This clone was seen ten or more times. The same CDR3 arises from other DNA sequences in this sample as well. The chain uses TRBV11-2 and TRBJ1-1, with 8 bases matching TRBD1. Germline V gene sequence: CDR1 SGHAT, CDR2 FQNNGV. The CDR3 is made up of 17 amino acids. J lost 0 bases, V lost 2 bases, and 8 bases had no gene match. The CDR3 is CASSLNEGQAVNTEAFF. CDR3 DNA sequence: TGTGCCAGCAGCTTAAACGAGGGACAGGCCGTGAACACTGAAGCTTTCTTT. Drawing the rest from reference TRBV11-2 and TRBJ1-1, the complete variable domain is EAGVAQSPRYKIIEKRQSVAFWCNPISGHATLYWYQQILGQGPKLLIQFQNNGVVDDSQLPKDRFSAERLKGVDSTLKIQPAKLEDSAVYLCASSLNEGQAVNTEAFFGQGTRLTVV.

On this clone: The identical CDR3 is also encoded by other nucleotide sequences in the sample. CDR3 in DNA: TGTGCCAGCTCACCACCGACAGGGGGCGGCACAGATACGCAGTATTTT. It yields the protein CASSPPTGGGTDTQYF. The chain is built from TRBV18 and TRBJ2-3, with 10 positions matching TRBD1. The CDR3 is 16 residues long. Trimming cost V 0 bases and J 1 base; bases outside gene matches: 1. Per germline, CDR1 KGHSH and CDR2 LQKENI.

This chain uses TRBV28 with TRBJ2-1, with 7 bases that match TRBD1. The germline CDR1 and CDR2 sequences are MDHEN and SYDVKM. The CDR3 covers 14 residues. With 5 bases clipped from V and 9 bases from J, the junction kept 10 bases outside the gene matches. The CDR3 here is CASSGQVSLGEQFF. CDR3 nucleotides: TGTGCCAGCAGTGGACAGGTTTCATTGGGTGAGCAGTTCTTC. The full variable domain, its missing parts supplied by reference TRBV28 and TRBJ2-1, is DVKVTQSSRYLVKRTGEKVFLECVQDMDHENMFWYRQDPGLGLRLIYFSYDVKMKEKGDIPEGYSVSREKKERFSLILESASTNQTSMYLCASSGQVSLGEQFFGPGTRLTVL.

The J gene is TRBJ2-7, the V gene TRBV6-6; TRBD1 aligns across 7 bases. Germline CDR1 MNHNY, CDR2 SVGAGI (reference sequence). V shed 5 bases and J 0 bases; nucleotides not matched to a gene: 4. The CDR3 consists of 14 residues. For the CDR3, the DNA is TGTGCCAGCAGTCAGGACAGGTCCTCCTACGAGCAGTACTTC. Translation: CASSQDRSSYEQYF.

V and J are TRBV19 and TRBJ1-1, with D perhaps matching TRBD1 (6 bases). The CDR3 consists of 15 residues. Trimming shortened V by 5 bases and J by 6 bases, and 19 bases separated the two germline ends. Germline V gene data show CDR1 as LNHDA and CDR2 as SQIVND (reference sequence). CDR3 residues: CASSYTRGGSSEAFF. DNA for the CDR3: TGTGCCAGTAGTTATACCAGGGGAGGGAGCTCTGAAGCTTTCTTT.

In regard to this clone: In the same sample, other DNA sequences code for this CDR3. The chain employs TRBV7-2 and TRBJ2-7; TRBD2 matches 7 bases. Germline lookup yields CDR1 SGHTA and CDR2 FQGNSA. The CDR3 spans 15 residues. The junction had 6 bases not matched to a gene; V was cut back by 4 bases and J by 0 bases. CDR3 loop: CASSSSSGSSYEQYF. The CDR3, as DNA: TGTGCCAGCAGCTCATCTAGCGGAAGCTCCTACGAGCAGTACTTC.

The chain links TRBV11-3 to TRBJ2-7, with 9 nucleotides matching TRBD1. The germline gives CDR1 SGHNT, CDR2 YENEEA. The CDR3 covers 14 residues. V was clipped by 5 bases and J by 4 bases; unmatched bases: 6. CDR3 nucleotides: TGTGCCAGCAGCGCGGGACAGGGATTTTACGAGCAGTACTTC. Its protein is CASSAGQGFYEQYF.

This clone was observed a single time. The J gene is TRBJ1-5, the V gene TRBV7-9; D is uncertain. The V gene's germline CDR1 is SEHNR and CDR2 FQNEAQ (reference sequence). V was cut by 1 base and J by 7 bases, with 8 bases left in between. This CDR3 has 13 residues. CDR3: CASSLGAKQPQHF. CDR3 coding DNA: TGTGCCAGCAGCTTAGGAGCCAAACAGCCCCAGCATTTT.

The chain employs TRBV6-5 and TRBJ2-3; no clear D gene. Germline V gene data show CDR1 as MNHEY and CDR2 as SVGAGI. Trimming pared 4 bases from V and 4 bases from J, leaving 9 bases between. The CDR3 totals 13 residues. CDR3 sequence (DNA): TGTGCCAGCAGTTTCCGACCCCCAGATACGCAGTATTTT. Its translation: CASSFRPPDTQYF.

This clone was detected only once. This sample includes further DNA sequences coding for the same CDR3. Written as DNA, the CDR3 is TGTGCCAGCAGCCTCGACAGGTCCTACGAGCAGTACTTC. It codes for CASSLDRSYEQYF. This chain joins TRBV2 and TRBJ2-7, with D maybe TRBD1 (6 bases). Germline loops: CDR1 SNHLY, CDR2 FYNNEI. The CDR3 runs 13 residues. V shed 6 bases and J shed 1 base, with 10 bases lying between them.

This sequence joins TRBV29-1 and TRBJ2-7; 7 bases match TRBD1. With 5 bases clipped from V and 6 bases from J, the junction kept 7 bases outside the gene matches. CDR1 and CDR2 (germline): SQVTM, ANQGSEA. The CDR3 is 12 amino acids. The CDR3, as DNA: TGCAGCGTTACCAAACAGGGGCTCGAGCAGTACTTC. Encoded protein: CSVTKQGLEQYF.

This clone appeared a single time. J is TRBJ2-3 and V is TRBV6-5, with 8 bases identical to TRBD2. This CDR3 contains 16 residues. Germline-derived CDR1 and CDR2 are MNHEY and SVGAGI. The J segment lost 2 bases and the V segment lost 0 bases, leaving 4 bases of the junction unmatched. The CDR3 DNA follows: TGTGCCAGCAGTTACTCGAGCGGGAGCAACACAGATACGCAGTATTTT. This encodes CASSYSSGSNTDTQYF.